The next 3 T cell receptor beta chains were all read from a single sample in a study of blood T cell repertoires in COVID-19 (dated by TCRdb to between 2020 and 2021). Library preparation was by the immunoSEQ multiplex PCR assay. Not all clones reach the TCRdb copy of this immuneACCESS table, which keeps in-frame sequences only. Checked studies attribute under half of the gap to unresolved V genes and leave the rest unexplained. This sample is represented by more than 150,000 clones; around four fifths of them were singletons. The ten largest clones take up approximately 8% of the sample. Sample: PBMCs or T cells enriched from blood (not recorded which). The receptors originated from a woman in her fifties or sixties who had recovered from COVID-19.

V gene TRBV5-8 combines with J gene TRBJ2-7; TRBD1 aligns across 7 bases. Unmatched junction bases numbered 10, after V lost 3 bases and J lost 4 bases. CDR1 SGHTS and CDR2 YDEGEE come from the germline V gene. The CDR3 is made up of 15 amino acids. Here the CDR3 reads CASSSSGTAPYEQYF. DNA for the CDR3: TGTGCCAGCAGCTCTTCCGGGACAGCCCCTTACGAGCAGTACTTC.

This clone was seen once. The chain joins TRBV7-9 to TRBJ1-2; tentatively, D is TRBD1 (6 bases). The V gene lost 5 bases and the J gene lost 3 bases, with 10 bases spanning the gap. Germline assignment: CDR1 SEHNR and CDR2 FQNEAQ (reference sequence). The CDR3 sequence is 13 residues long. The CDR3 sequence is CASSHPGDYGYTF. The CDR3 DNA reads TGTGCCAGCAGCCATCCAGGGGACTATGGCTACACCTTC.

This chain connects TRBV12-3 or TRBV12-4 to TRBJ1-3, with D maybe TRBD1 (6 bases). Deletions cut 10 bases from V and 0 bases from J, with 10 bases between. This CDR3 has 13 amino acids. The CDR3 sequence is CATGTYSGNTIYF. The CDR3 nucleotides read TGTGCCACCGGGACATACTCTGGAAACACCATATATTTT.